One sample yielded the 5 T cell receptor beta chains listed below, sequenced in a study of CD8 T cells in ankylosing spondylitis (dated by TCRdb to 2015 to 2018). The library was obtained by 5' RACE. Instrument on record: Illumina HiSeq 2500. TCRdb took the public reads, trimmed them with fastp at Q25, ran MiXCR for clone calling and kept in-frame beta chains. Merged by CDR3 protein, the rows form single entries marked with the most common genes and DNA. For this sample there are approximately 200,000 distinct CDR3 sequences; 10% to 15% appear just once. Of the sample, 11% falls within the top ten clones. Sequenced: blood, either unsorted or a sorted T cell fraction (not recorded which). These receptor sequences come from a female donor with ankylosing spondylitis or in good health (not recorded which).

This chain connects TRBV27 to TRBJ2-7; 11 nucleotides line up with TRBD1. V lost 1 base, J lost 6 bases, and 2 bases stayed unmatched. In germline, CDR1 is MNHEY, CDR2 SMNVEV (reference sequence). This CDR3 contains 14 residues. CDR3 sequence reads: CASSLWGTGGEQYF. CDR3 nucleotide sequence: TGTGCCAGCAGTTTATGGGGGACAGGGGGCGAGCAGTACTTC.

The chain joins TRBV7-9 to TRBJ2-1; D might be TRBD1 or TRBD2, each matching 5 bases. The CDR3 totals 14 residues. CDR1 and CDR2 from the germline V gene are SEHNR and FQNEAQ (reference sequence). Trimming removed 5 bases from V and 6 bases from J, with 14 bases in between. DNA of the CDR3: TGTGCCAGCAGCCCTCGGGACGGTCTCAATGAGCAGTTCTTC. Translated, it gives CASSPRDGLNEQFF.

This clonotype was found a few times. The rearrangement joins TRBV4-2 to TRBJ1-5; 10 bases line up with TRBD1. CDR3 length: 16 amino acids. CDR1 is LGHNA and CDR2 is YNFKEQ in the germline V gene. Trimming took 3 bases from V and 6 from J; bases not matched to a gene: 8. In DNA form, the CDR3 reads TGTGCCAGCAGCCAGGGCTCGGGACAGGGGCGTCAGCCCCAGCATTTT. It codes for CASSQGSGQGRQPQHF.

In regard to this clonotype: This may stem from a read error, because a much larger clone lies one nucleotide away. This chain joins TRBV20-1 and TRBJ1-1; the match to TRBD1 covers 12 bases. The CDR3 covers 13 residues. CDR1 and CDR2 from the germline V gene are DFQATT and SNEGSKA (reference sequence). CDR3: CSAGTGGNPETFF. Written as DNA, the CDR3 is TGCAGTGCTGGGACAGGGGGCAATCCTGAAACTTTCTTT.

This clonotype was observed a handful of times. This sequence joins TRBV3-1 and TRBJ1-5; no reliable D call. V was clipped by 4 bases and J by 7 bases, with 11 bases between them. In germline, CDR1 is LGHDT, CDR2 YNNKEL (reference sequence). This CDR3 comprises 13 residues. CDR3 residues: CASSRPREQPQHF. The CDR3 region has the DNA TGTGCCAGCAGCCGGCCCCGTGAGCAGCCCCAGCATTTT.